Below are 32 T cell receptor beta chains sequenced from a single sample in a study of cytomegalovirus exposure and HLA in healthy donors (dated by TCRdb to about 2017). The library was built by means of the immunoSEQ multiplex PCR assay. A mixture of 60 forward primers for TCR Vbeta segments and 13 reverse primers for TCR Jbeta segments was used in the multiplex PCR. Entries here come from immuneACCESS through TCRdb and include only in-frame sequences with V and J called. Some clones fail to appear in such tables; in the studies checked, an unresolved V gene covers under half of the shortfall, and the cause of the remainder is unknown. The sample table contains 68,000 or so clones; only one count was recorded for roughly four fifths of them. 5% to 8.5% of the sample belongs to the ten largest clones. Source material: PBMCs. The receptors were gathered from a human donor in good health.

The chain has TRBV25-1 and TRBJ2-3; no clear D. The CDR3 loop spans 13 amino acids. Per the germline V gene, CDR1 is MGHDK and CDR2 is SYGVNS. V shed 1 base and J shed 3 bases, with 5 bases lying between them. The DNA for the CDR3 is TGTGCCAGCAGTGAATCCCCGACAGATACGCAGTATTTT. Translation gives CASSESPTDTQYF.

This clone is a singleton in its sample. CDR3 nucleotides: TGTGCCAGAAGCTTTTGTTTCCCAAACACTGAAGCTTTCTTT. This encodes CARSFCFPNTEAFF. The V call is TRBV5-3, the J call TRBJ1-1; D gene ambiguous. TRBV5-3 is labeled an ORF, and its function is uncertain. V shed 2 bases and J shed 2 bases, with 10 bases lying between them. CDR3 length equals 14 residues.

The genes are TRBV7-9 and TRBJ1-2; TRBD1 is a possible D gene (6 bases). In germline, CDR1 is SEHNR, CDR2 FQNEAQ (reference sequence). V shed 3 bases and J shed 4 bases, with 9 bases lying between them. The CDR3 runs to 13 residues. CDR3 amino acids: CASSLTGFYGYTF. CDR3 nucleotide sequence: TGTGCCAGCAGCTTGACAGGTTTCTATGGCTACACCTTC.

Only a few counts were recorded for this clone. The chain is built from TRBV7-3 and TRBJ2-1; D ambiguous. Germline lookup yields CDR1 SGHTA and CDR2 FQGTGA. V was pared by 2 bases and J by 0 bases, with 8 bases between. The CDR3 totals 15 residues. The CDR3 sequence: CASSLSPGSYNEQFF. In DNA form, the CDR3 reads TGTGCCAGCAGCTTATCGCCCGGCTCCTACAATGAGCAGTTCTTC.

CDR3 DNA: TGCGCCAGCAGCTTAGGGGGAACTAATGAAAAACTGTTTTTT. It codes for CASSLGGTNEKLFF. The chain carries TRBV5-1 and TRBJ1-4; a weak D match, TRBD1 (6 bases). This CDR3 region has 14 residues. Germline loops: CDR1 SGHRS, CDR2 YFSETQ. V shed 2 bases and J shed 1 base, with 6 bases lying between them.

This sequence joins TRBV29-1 and TRBJ2-7; the match to TRBD1 covers 10 bases. CDR3 size: 14 residues. The germline CDR1 and CDR2 sequences are SQVTM and ANQGSEA. Trimming took 4 bases from V and 1 from J; bases not matched to a gene: 4. CDR3 loop: CSVAGTGVSYEQYF. Here the CDR3 DNA reads TGCAGCGTTGCCGGGACAGGGGTTTCCTACGAGCAGTACTTC.

CDR3 in amino acids: CASSLSSSGVTYEQYF. CDR3 in DNA: TGTGCCAGCAGCTTATCTTCTAGCGGGGTAACCTACGAGCAGTACTTC. The rearrangement links TRBV7-2 to TRBJ2-7, with TRBD2 identical over 9 bases. V dropped 2 bases and J dropped 2; count of bases not matched to a gene: 7. From germline, CDR1 is SGHTA and CDR2 FQGNSA. The CDR3 length is 16 residues.

The sample holds a few counts of this clone. The chain couples TRBV4-3 to TRBJ1-1, with a weak D call TRBD1 (6 bases). V was trimmed by 4 bases and J by 5 bases, leaving 20 bases between them. CDR1 is LGHNA, CDR2 YSLEER, per germline. This CDR3 contains 16 residues. The CDR3 loop is CASSPRVQGGGTEAFF. The CDR3 DNA reads as TGCGCCAGCAGCCCCCGGGTTCAAGGGGGGGGAACTGAAGCTTTCTTT.

The chain has TRBV7-2 and TRBJ2-3; D possibly corresponds to TRBD2 (6 bases). Germline V gene data show CDR1 as SGHTA and CDR2 as FQGNSA. This CDR3 comprises 13 residues. The germline V and J ends were trimmed by 5 bases and 7 bases, with 13 bases remaining between them. The CDR3 here is CASSRGDSYTQYF. The CDR3 DNA is TGTGCCAGCAGCCGAGGGGACTCCTATACGCAGTATTTT.

This sequence joins TRBV5-1 and TRBJ1-1; unclear D gene. Trimming removed 0 bases at V and 1 base at J, with 7 bases between. CDR1 and CDR2 from the germline V gene are SGHRS and YFSETQ. The CDR3 totals 14 residues. The CDR3 loop is CASSLVAGNTEAFF. CDR3 nucleotide sequence: TGCGCCAGCAGCTTGGTGGCAGGGAACACTGAAGCTTTCTTT.

This chain connects TRBV7-3 to TRBJ2-1, with D possibly matching TRBD2 (6 bases). Trimming cost V 1 base and J 5 bases, with 9 bases left between them. This CDR3 has 14 residues. Germline CDR1 reads SGHTA; CDR2 reads FQGTGA. In DNA, the CDR3 is TGTGCCAGCAGCTTAAGCGGGACCAACAATGAGCAGTTCTTC. Protein product: CASSLSGTNNEQFF.

CDR3 protein: CASSPGLINYGYTF. For the CDR3, the DNA is TGTGCCAGCAGTCCCGGACTGATTAACTATGGCTACACCTTC. The chain couples TRBV6-5 to TRBJ1-2; no definite D call. Germline CDR1 and CDR2: MNHEY and SVGAGI. The CDR3 totals 14 residues. Trimming took off 5 bases at V and 1 base at J, with 11 bases between the two ends.

The V and J genes are TRBV5-4 and TRBJ2-7; 7 bases are shared with TRBD2. CDR1 and CDR2 (germline): SGHNT, YYREEE (reference sequence). V gave up 3 bases and J gave up 5 bases; unmatched junction bases: 14. The CDR3 spans 16 residues. The CDR3 sequence: CASSSFGGSSIHEQYF. Here the CDR3 DNA reads TGTGCCAGCAGCTCCTTCGGGGGGTCCTCTATCCACGAGCAGTACTTC.

The rearrangement uses TRBV5-4 and TRBJ1-2, with a tentative D call TRBD1 (5 bases). Germline lookup yields CDR1 SGHNT and CDR2 YYREEE (reference sequence). This CDR3 has 14 residues. The ends were cut back, 1 base at V and 6 bases at J, with 13 bases in the middle. In nucleotides, the CDR3 is TGTGCCAGCAGCTTGCGGCAGGGAAGGGATGGCTACACCTTC. Protein sequence: CASSLRQGRDGYTF.

The chain is built from TRBV10-2 and TRBJ1-2; weak D call: TRBD1 (6 bases). The CDR3 contains 15 residues. V shed 5 bases and J shed 4 bases, with 17 bases lying between them. CDR1 is WSHSY and CDR2 is SAAADI in the germline V gene. The CDR3 here is CASSTGIRGGYGYTF. CDR3 in DNA: TGCGCCAGCAGTACAGGGATCCGTGGCGGCTATGGCTACACCTTC.

The rearrangement links TRBV6-1 to TRBJ1-4; possibly TRBD1 for D (5 bases). Germline CDR1 reads MNHNS; CDR2 reads SASEGT. V dropped 4 bases and J dropped 8 bases, with 8 bases sitting between them. CDR3 length: 12 residues. The CDR3 DNA is TGTGCCAGCAGTGGGACACGCGAAAAACTGTTTTTT. Translating it yields CASSGTREKLFF.

The genes are TRBV6-6 and TRBJ2-7; a possible D gene is TRBD1 (6 bases). V lost 0 bases to trimming and J lost 0 bases, with 9 bases between them. This CDR3 contains 15 residues. Germline V gives CDR1 MNHNY, CDR2 SVGAGI (reference sequence). CDR3 protein: CASSYSRGNSYEQYF. CDR3 nucleotides: TGTGCCAGCAGTTACTCCAGGGGTAACTCCTACGAGCAGTACTTC.

The chain couples TRBV7-9 to TRBJ1-5; the match to TRBD1 covers 7 bases. Looked up from germline, CDR1 is SEHNR and CDR2 is FQNEAQ (reference sequence). Germline trimming cut 3 bases from V and 4 bases from J; bases unmatched to any gene: 6. The CDR3 length is 15 residues. This chain's CDR3 is CASSLKDRLNQPQHF. For the CDR3, the DNA is TGTGCCAGCAGCTTGAAGGACAGGCTAAATCAGCCCCAGCATTTT. Variable domain in full (rest from reference TRBV7-9 and TRBJ1-5): DTGVSQNPRHKITKRGQNVTFRCDPISEHNRLYWYRQTLGQGPEFLTYFQNEAQLEKSRLLSDRFSAERPKGSFSTLEIQRTEQGDSAMYLCASSLKDRLNQPQHFGDGTRLSIL.

The chain joins TRBV30 to TRBJ2-1; 7 bases are shared with TRBD1. The germline V gene has CDR1 GTSNPN and CDR2 SVGIG (reference sequence). Unmatched junction bases numbered 6, after V lost 3 bases and J lost 1 base. This CDR3 has 15 residues. CDR3 bases: TGTGCCTGGAGGGCGGACAGGTTATCCTACAATGAGCAGTTCTTC. Its translation is CAWRADRLSYNEQFF.

The genes are TRBV4-1 and TRBJ2-5; D possibly corresponds to TRBD1 (5 bases). V was pared by 0 bases and J by 10 bases, with 15 bases between. From germline, CDR1 is MGHRA and CDR2 YSYEKL. This CDR3 spans 14 amino acids. The CDR3, as DNA: TGCGCCAGCAGCCAAGATCAGGGATTGGGGAACCAGTACTTC. Protein: CASSQDQGLGNQYF.

The chain joins TRBV5-6 to TRBJ2-3, with TRBD1 as a possible D gene (5 bases). This CDR3 contains 17 residues. V lost 3 bases, J lost 0 bases, and 17 bases lay in between. Germline V gene data show CDR1 as SGHDT and CDR2 as YYEEEE. The CDR3 coding sequence is TGTGCCAGCAGCTGGAATTACAGGCCACTTAGCACAGATACGCAGTATTTT. This encodes CASSWNYRPLSTDTQYF.

The genes are TRBV4-2 and TRBJ1-6; D is unresolved. The CDR3 has 16 amino acids. Germline lookup yields CDR1 LGHNA and CDR2 YNFKEQ. V lost 0 bases to trimming and J lost 5 bases, with 11 bases between them. This CDR3 reads CASSQDTRGNNSPLHF. The DNA for the CDR3 is TGTGCCAGCAGCCAAGATACGCGGGGAAATAATTCACCCCTCCACTTT.

The rearrangement uses TRBV19 and TRBJ1-4; 8 positions agree with TRBD1. The CDR3 is 14 residues long. Trimming cost V 5 bases and J 4 bases; bases outside gene matches: 3. Germline assignment: CDR1 LNHDA and CDR2 SQIVND (reference sequence). CDR3 in amino acids: CASSPTGVNEKLFF. DNA for the CDR3: TGTGCCAGTAGTCCGACAGGGGTTAATGAAAAACTGTTTTTT.

This sequence joins TRBV19 and TRBJ2-4, with a possible D match to TRBD1 (6 bases). This CDR3 contains 14 residues. V was clipped by 2 bases and J by 6 bases, with 11 bases between them. Germline CDR1 LNHDA, CDR2 SQIVND (reference sequence). The CDR3 here is CASSIQGLGNIQYF. In DNA, the CDR3 is TGTGCCAGTAGTATACAGGGGCTCGGAAACATTCAGTACTTC.

The chain carries TRBV7-3 and TRBJ2-1; D possibly corresponds to TRBD1 (5 bases). V lost 4 bases and J 5 bases, leaving 15 bases between the germline ends. The CDR3 spans 15 residues. Germline V gene data show CDR1 as SGHTA and CDR2 as FQGTGA. CDR3 amino acids: CASSSNGQQDNEQFF. DNA of the CDR3: TGTGCCAGCAGCTCAAACGGACAACAGGACAATGAGCAGTTCTTC.

The chain employs TRBV2 and TRBJ1-1; D possibly corresponds to TRBD1 (5 bases). There are 15 residues in the CDR3. Germline CDR1 SNHLY, CDR2 FYNNEI. Trimming shortened V by 6 bases and J by 1 base, and 15 bases separated the two germline ends. CDR3 region: CASRGSGPPNTEAFF. Here the CDR3 DNA reads TGTGCCAGCAGGGGTTCAGGGCCGCCGAACACTGAAGCTTTCTTT.

This chain links TRBV5-1 with TRBJ2-6; D might be TRBD2 (6 bases). Trimming shortened V by 7 bases and J by 0 bases, and 14 bases separated the two germline ends. Germline loops: CDR1 SGHRS, CDR2 YFSETQ. The CDR3 has 16 residues. CDR3 sequence: CASGTGIFSGANVLTF. CDR3 nucleotides: TGCGCCAGCGGGACTGGCATTTTCTCTGGGGCCAACGTCCTGACTTTC.

This chain links TRBV6-1 with TRBJ1-1; the D gene is possibly TRBD1 (6 bases). This CDR3 has 13 residues. Looked up from germline, CDR1 is MNHNS and CDR2 is SASEGT. V lost 2 bases, J lost 10 bases, and 14 bases lay in between. The CDR3 is CASSETLQGSAFF. CDR3 nucleotide sequence: TGTGCCAGCAGTGAAACCTTACAGGGCTCAGCTTTCTTT.

This clone came up a few times. The rearrangement uses TRBV19 and TRBJ1-1; D might be TRBD1 (5 bases). Trimming removed 6 bases at V and 1 base at J, with 9 bases between. Germline CDR1 reads LNHDA; CDR2 reads SQIVND (reference sequence). This CDR3 comprises 13 residues. DNA of the CDR3: TGTGCCAGTAGCGATAGGGGGAACACTGAAGCTTTCTTT. The encoded protein is CASSDRGNTEAFF.

The chain is built from TRBV6-5 and TRBJ1-5; D is perhaps TRBD1 (5 bases). V gave up 4 bases and J gave up 7 bases, with 20 bases separating them. The germline V gene encodes CDR1 MNHEY and CDR2 SVGAGI. The CDR3 totals 16 residues. The CDR3 nucleotides read TGTGCCAGCAGTTCCCTGGGGCCAGGGATAGGGCAGCCCCAGCATTTT. Translating it yields CASSSLGPGIGQPQHF.

The chain links TRBV5-1 to TRBJ1-1; a possible D gene is TRBD1 (5 bases). The CDR3 is made up of 15 amino acids. V was pared by 0 bases and J by 3 bases, with 12 bases between. Germline assignment: CDR1 SGHRS and CDR2 YFSETQ. The chain's CDR3 is CASSLGSSGYTEAFF. CDR3 DNA sequence: TGCGCCAGCAGCTTGGGATCCTCAGGGTACACTGAAGCTTTCTTT.

J is TRBJ1-3 and V is TRBV6-5, with D hard to call. Trimming shortened V by 8 bases and J by 0 bases, and 8 bases separated the two germline ends. This CDR3 spans 13 amino acids. Germline-derived CDR1 and CDR2 are MNHEY and SVGAGI. The CDR3 nucleotides read TGTGCCAGCGCACTTAACTCTGGAAACACCATATATTTT. As protein: CASALNSGNTIYF.